These T cell receptor beta chains were read from a single sample in a study of CD8+CD57+ T cells in acquired aplastic anemia. From the reads, TCRdb called clonotypes with MiXCR, one entry per CDR3 protein. The table records about 170,000 distinct CDR3 sequences, around 45% of them present only once. Specimen: sorted CD4+, CD8+, or CD8+CD57+ T cells (not recorded which) from PBMCs. Receptors originate from a human donor in good health. CDR3s include the opening cysteine and the closing phenylalanine or tryptophan. D genes are given only for firm matches. Clone size is stated in some rows and not others, as once, few, many or a class when expanded.

TRBV11-2,TRBJ2-1,NA,many,TGTGCCAGCAGCTTAGAGGGCGGGACGGCCGGCGTCGGGGAGCAGTTCTTC,CASSLEGGTAGVGEQFF
TRBV5-1,TRBJ2-1,TRBD1,NA,TGCGCCAGCAGAGCACCGGGACAGCACAATGAGCAGTTCTTC,CASRAPGQHNEQFF
TRBV29-1,TRBJ1-5,NA,many,TGCAGCGTAAGACAGTACAATCAGCCCCAGCATTTT,CSVRQYNQPQHF
TRBV20-1,TRBJ1-1,NA,many,TGCAGTGCTAGCGCTCGAAGACAGATGAACACTGAAGCTTTCTTT,CSASARRQMNTEAFF
TRBV12-3/TRBV12-4,TRBJ2-5,TRBD2,NA,TGTGCCAGCACCCTTACTAGCGGGGAGACCCAGTACTTC,CASTLTSGETQYF
TRBV18,TRBJ1-1,NA,few,TGTGCCAGCTCACCAGCGGGGGACACAAGAACTTTCTTT,CASSPAGDTRTFF
TRBV6-5,TRBJ2-2,NA,many,TGTGCCAGCAGTTACTCGTTTGAGGGCACCGGGGAGCTGTTTTTT,CASSYSFEGTGELFF
TRBV5-4,TRBJ1-1,NA,many,TGTGCCAGCAGCCCCGAATTTGGGACATACAAAGCTTTCTTT,CASSPEFGTYKAFF
TRBV5-4,TRBJ1-6,NA,many,TGTGCCAGCAGCCGGGAGGGCAGGGGCTATAATTCACCCCTCCACTTT,CASSREGRGYNSPLHF
TRBV10-3,TRBJ1-3,NA,NA,TGTGCCATCAGTGAGTCCCTCCAGTTAGGCAGAAACACCATATATTTT,CAISESLQLGRNTIYF
TRBV10-3,TRBJ1-5,NA,many,TGTGCCACGACAAGGGATGGGGGAGACAATCAGCCCCAGCATTTT,CATTRDGGDNQPQHF
TRBV5-1,TRBJ2-1,TRBD2,few,TGCGCCAGCAGCTTGGCACTAGCGGGAGCCAATGAGCAGTTCTTC,CASSLALAGANEQFF
TRBV24-1,TRBJ2-7,NA,NA,TGTGCCACCTCCCAATTAGGGGAGTCCTACGAGCAGTACTTC,CATSQLGESYEQYF
TRBV5-4,TRBJ1-6,NA,many,TGTGCCAGCAGCTCGCGGGACATAAATTCACCCCTCCACTTT,CASSSRDINSPLHF
TRBV2,TRBJ2-1,TRBD2,many,TGTGCCAGCAGGACCGGGACTAGTGTCGTGGATGAGCAGTTCTTC,CASRTGTSVVDEQFF
TRBV29-1,TRBJ2-5,NA,NA,TGCAGCGTCGTACAGAAGGAGACCCAGTACTTC,CSVVQKETQYF
TRBV25-1,TRBJ2-5,TRBD2,NA,TGTGCCAGTATGTCTAGCGGGGGGGAGACCCAGTACTTC,CASMSSGGETQYF
TRBV10-3,TRBJ2-5,TRBD2,NA,TGTGCCATCAGTGGGGGGGGAGCGGGACAAGAGACCCAGTACTTC,CAISGGGAGQETQYF
TRBV9,TRBJ2-5,NA,NA,TGTGCCAGCAGCGTCTCGAGCCGGGGTTGGGAGACCCAGTACTTC,CASSVSSRGWETQYF